This T cell receptor beta chain derives from a study of shared clonotypes between healthy human individuals. Profiled with immunoSEQ multiplex PCR; TCRdb holds only in-frame clones, not every one. The repertoire holds roughly 1 million clones, with around 74% as singletons. Germline lookup yields CDR1 ENHRY and CDR2 SYGVKD. V lost 10 bases, J lost 4 bases, and 6 bases stayed unmatched. The CDR3 is 14 residues long. Study-level points and caveats: What limited the represented genetic and exposure-history diversity was the small number of donors. It was the non-shared clonotypes that had lower generation probabilities than clonotypes shared by all four donors.

With respect to this clone: No antigen is known for it.

The clonotype was recovered from a man aged 18 to 30 in good health. The sample taken for sequencing was memory CD4+ T cells sorted from blood. Indicated subset: CD45RA-negative fraction. V usage is TRBV10-3 and J usage is TRBJ1-4; 10 bases map to TRBD1. The CDR3 DNA reads as TGTGCCACCGGGACAGGGGTCGTTAATGAAAAACTGTTTTTT. It yields the protein CATGTGVVNEKLFF.